The clone carrying this TCR beta chain was detected ten times or more. Its cognate antigen is unknown. The germline V gene encodes CDR1 SGHVS and CDR2 FNYEAQ. The CDR3 is 16 residues long. Trimming shortened V by 4 bases and J by 0 bases, and 14 bases separated the two germline ends. MiXCR was run by TCRdb on the 5' RACE reads, yielding one entry per CDR3 protein. This sample has roughly 40,000 distinct CDR3 sequences, with about 6.7% found just once. The data belong to a study of spatial heterogeneity in lung cancer. Study-wide background: Detected beta-chain sequences consistently exceeded alpha-chain sequences. Study conclusions and caveats: Ubiquitous, expanded tumor-derived TCRs were more frequently observed in blood at resection than at follow-up.

Time point specified: sample taken at primary tumor resection. Researchers sequenced whole RNA taken from tumor, nontumor lung or frozen PBMC without sorting. This specimen consisted of PBMCs, obtained at surgery. The clonotype was recovered from a female donor with early-stage non-small cell lung cancer. V gene TRBV7-6 combines with J gene TRBJ2-3, with a weak D call TRBD2 (6 bases). The CDR3 nucleotides are TGTGCCAGCAGCTCCTCCTCAGGGACTAGCACAGATACGCAGTATTTT. Protein sequence: CASSSSSGTSTDTQYF.